The 15 T cell receptor beta chains reported below all come from one sample, sequenced in a study of glioma-infiltrating T cells. The iRepertoire nested amplicon-rescue multiplex PCR amplified TCR alpha and beta CDR3s from RNA. MiXCR, applied by TCRdb to the multiplex PCR reads, yields one record per CDR3 protein. The table includes about 140,000 distinct CDR3 sequences, roughly two fifths detected once. The sample was glioma tissue, nonneoplastic brain tissue, or PBMCs (not recorded which). Every receptor here comes from a human donor with low-grade glioma or glioblastoma, undergoing nonglioma brain surgery, or in good health (not recorded which).

The chain joins TRBV6-2 or TRBV6-3 to TRBJ2-2; no clear D gene. The CDR3 length is 13 residues. V was shortened by 4 bases and J by 4 bases, with 7 bases between the two germline ends. Germline V gene data show CDR1 as MNHEY and CDR2 as SVGEGT. The CDR3 is CASSSHSTGELFF. The CDR3 DNA reads TGTGCCAGCAGTTCCCATTCCACCGGGGAGCTGTTTTTT.

The chain joins TRBV11-2 to TRBJ2-1, with D hard to call. V was cut by 6 bases and J by 0 bases, with 12 bases left in between. Germline CDR1 reads SGHAT; CDR2 reads FQNNGV. The length of the CDR3 is 15 residues. CDR3 in amino acids: CASRTSYSSYNEQFF. Here the CDR3 DNA reads TGTGCCAGCAGAACAAGTTATTCCTCCTACAATGAGCAGTTCTTC.

This clonotype has only one observation. The V gene is TRBV28, the J gene TRBJ2-2, with D unresolved. The germline V and J ends were trimmed by 2 bases and 4 bases, with 5 bases remaining between them. The V gene's germline CDR1 is MDHEN and CDR2 SYDVKM. The CDR3 has 13 residues. CDR3 region: CASSLTPTGELFF. CDR3 nucleotides: TGTGCCAGCAGTTTAACGCCCACCGGGGAGCTGTTTTTT. Looking up the rest from reference TRBV28 and TRBJ2-2 gives the full variable domain: DVKVTQSSRYLVKRTGEKVFLECVQDMDHENMFWYRQDPGLGLRLIYFSYDVKMKEKGDIPEGYSVSREKKERFSLILESASTNQTSMYLCASSLTPTGELFFGEGSRLTVL.

This chain joins TRBV28 and TRBJ1-3; D gene ambiguous. V was cut by 1 base and J by 4 bases, with 5 bases left in between. The CDR3 is 13 amino acids. The germline V gene has CDR1 MDHEN and CDR2 SYDVKM. The CDR3 is CASSLYVGNTIYF. For the CDR3, the DNA is TGTGCCAGCAGTTTATATGTAGGAAACACCATATATTTT.

There are a few counts of this clonotype. The V and J genes are TRBV20-1 and TRBJ1-5; D is uncertain. This CDR3 spans 12 amino acids. Trimming removed 3 bases from V and 5 bases from J, with 8 bases in between. The germline V gene has CDR1 DFQATT and CDR2 SNEGSKA (reference sequence). This chain's CDR3 is CSASRGDQPQHF. The CDR3 DNA reads TGCAGTGCTAGCCGGGGAGATCAGCCCCAGCATTTT.

The V call is TRBV6-2 or TRBV6-3, the J call TRBJ2-1; maybe TRBD2 (5 bases). Trimming removed 5 bases from V and 0 bases from J, with 11 bases in between. The CDR3 loop spans 15 amino acids. In germline, CDR1 is MNHEY, CDR2 SVGEGT. The CDR3 region has the DNA TGTGCCAGCAGTCCGATAGCGACCTCCTACAATGAGCAGTTCTTC. Its protein product is CASSPIATSYNEQFF.

Here the CDR3 DNA reads TGTGCCAGCAGCTTATGGGCTAGCGGGGGGGACACAGATACGCAGTATTTT. It translates to CASSLWASGGDTDTQYF. The chain carries TRBV7-2 and TRBJ2-3; 12 positions match TRBD2. CDR1 is SGHTA and CDR2 is FQGNSA in the germline V gene. The CDR3 length is 17 residues. Trimming cost V 2 bases and J 2 bases; bases outside gene matches: 5.

This clonotype turned up a few times. This chain uses TRBV6-1 with TRBJ2-5; TRBD1 or TRBD2 may be the D gene (5 bases each). V was clipped by 5 bases and J by 1 base, with 14 bases between them. Germline V CDR1 and CDR2: MNHNS, SASEGT. The CDR3 totals 15 residues. The CDR3 is CASSRGLGVQETQYF. The CDR3 bases are TGTGCCAGCAGTCGGGGCCTGGGCGTCCAAGAGACCCAGTACTTC.

The chain carries TRBV27 and TRBJ2-1; D gene uncertain. V was cut by 6 bases and J by 6 bases, with 12 bases left in between. The length of the CDR3 is 13 residues. CDR1 is MNHEY and CDR2 is SMNVEV in the germline V gene (reference sequence). This CDR3 reads CASSRPASNEQFF. The CDR3 bases are TGTGCCAGCAGCCGACCGGCGTCCAATGAGCAGTTCTTC.

The gene calls are TRBV5-1 and TRBJ1-1, with no clear D. V was pared by 1 base and J by 2 bases, with 12 bases between. Germline CDR1 and CDR2: SGHRS and YFSETQ. The CDR3 consists of 15 residues. The CDR3 loop reads CASSLNYLLNTEAFF. CDR3 bases: TGCGCCAGCAGCTTGAACTATCTCCTAAACACTGAAGCTTTCTTT.

The gene calls are TRBV7-2 and TRBJ2-5; D is ambiguous. Trimming left V 1 base short and J 7 bases short, with 19 bases between. The CDR3 has 16 amino acids. The germline V gene encodes CDR1 SGHTA and CDR2 FQGNSA. This CDR3 reads CASSLESMAPTATQYF. Here the CDR3 DNA reads TGTGCCAGCAGCTTAGAATCTATGGCGCCGACGGCGACCCAGTACTTC.

By proportion, this clonotype is hyperexpanded (1% or more). This chain connects TRBV6-1 to TRBJ2-1; TRBD2 agrees at 11 bases. Unmatched junction bases numbered 6, after V lost 4 bases and J lost 7 bases. Germline V CDR1 and CDR2: MNHNS, SASEGT. This CDR3 is 15 amino acids long. The CDR3 spells CASSVLAGGYNEQFF. The CDR3 nucleotides are TGTGCCAGCAGTGTTCTAGCGGGAGGTTATAATGAGCAGTTCTTC.

To note about this clonotype: One end of the junction does not line up with germline, which may come from a read error. The chain recombines TRBV4-1 with TRBJ1-2; D not certain. Germline values: CDR1 MGHRA, CDR2 YSYEKL. The CDR3 has 16 residues. The CDR3 region is CASSLGGGDFNYGYTF. For the CDR3, the DNA is TGTGCCAGCAGCTTGGGTGGCGGGGATTTCAACTATGGCTACACCTTC.

In its sample, this clonotype was seen a few times. This chain links TRBV6-6 with TRBJ1-3; a possible D gene is TRBD1 (6 bases). The CDR3 spans 16 residues. The germline CDR1 and CDR2 sequences are MNHNY and SVGAGI (reference sequence). The ends were cut back, 0 bases at V and 4 bases at J, with 13 bases in the middle. CDR3 bases: TGTGCCAGCAGTTACTCTAAGGGGGGCGCCGGAAACACCATATATTTT. Amino acids: CASSYSKGGAGNTIYF.

This sequence joins TRBV2 and TRBJ2-7, with 8 bases lining up with TRBD1. This CDR3 is 13 amino acids long. Trimming took 5 bases from V and 2 from J; bases not matched to a gene: 2. From germline, CDR1 is SNHLY and CDR2 FYNNEI. The CDR3 sequence: CASSWGQAYEQYF. CDR3 nucleotide sequence: TGTGCCAGCAGTTGGGGACAGGCCTACGAGCAGTACTTC.